A selection of T cell receptor beta chains follows, all from one sample in a study of blood T cell repertoires in COVID-19. Repertoires were generated with immunoSEQ multiplex PCR, while TCRdb's copy carries only in-frame clones and drops some. Of hundreds of thousands of clones listed, 80% to 90% are singletons. Sequencing was carried out using peripheral blood. The receptors were sampled from a young man with COVID-19, enrolled during active disease. Both conserved end residues are trimmed from each CDR3.

TRBV7-8	TRBJ2-5	12	ASSLGQVGETQY
TRBV5-4	TRBJ1-1	12	ASSFDRGITEAF
TRBV5-1	TRBJ2-7	12	ASSSMTGSYEQY
TRBV6-5	TRBJ2-7	8	AITSDEQY
TRBV7-2	TRBJ2-7	11	ASSYQGADEQY
TRBV6-6	TRBJ1-2	14	ASSYSLQLVTYGYT
TRBV7-9	TRBJ2-5	13	ASSPYTSGNETQY
TRBV9	TRBJ2-3	10	ASSPRTDTQY
TRBV27	TRBJ1-5	12	ASSSGQGEQPQH
TRBV2	TRBJ2-6	13	ASSGRDTGANVLT
TRBV5-1	TRBJ2-3	13	ASSLRHTGLDTQY
TRBV12-3/TRBV12-4	TRBJ1-1	11	ASRQDWSTEAF
TRBV5-4	TRBJ1-2	10	ASSQQGHGYT
TRBV3-1/TRBV3-2	TRBJ2-2	14	ASSQVSGGHTGELF
TRBV2	TRBJ2-7	10	ASSERTYEQY
TRBV30	TRBJ2-7	9	AWRDSYEQY
TRBV5-4	TRBJ2-1	13	ASSPRASGYNEQF
TRBV18	TRBJ2-6	16	ASSPSTGGSSGANVLT
TRBV19	TRBJ2-3	13	ASSVQGKGTDTQY
TRBV5-4	TRBJ1-4	13	ASSLPGQGTVKLF
TRBV5-4	TRBJ2-7	13	ASSSLAGGSYEQY
TRBV11-3	TRBJ1-4	11	ASSSGTGRKLF
TRBV27	TRBJ2-6	13	ASSLAMSGANVLT
TRBV2	TRBJ2-3	12	ASSDGGAPDTQY
TRBV3-1/TRBV3-2	TRBJ2-7	13	ASSPAAGGVYEQY
TRBV19	TRBJ2-7	12	ASSIGLGRYEQY
TRBV3-1/TRBV3-2	TRBJ2-7	12	ASSQDLGPYEQY
TRBV3-1/TRBV3-2	TRBJ2-1	13	ASSQTTSAYNEQF
TRBV19	TRBJ1-1	13	ASQIGTALNTEAF
TRBV7-9	TRBJ2-1	13	ASRDGLGVGNEQF
TRBV5-1	TRBJ2-7	13	ASSLVGGSKIEQY
TRBV5-8	TRBJ2-7	12	ASSFGDSTYEQY
TRBV10-3	TRBJ1-2	12	AISEGTGIYGYT
TRBV3-1/TRBV3-2	TRBJ2-3	15	ASSQYVSSRGTDTQY
TRBV3-1/TRBV3-2	TRBJ2-1	14	ASSPIGAVGTDEQF
TRBV7-9	TRBJ1-6	14	ASSFGTGFYNSPLH
TRBV5-6	TRBJ2-5	13	ASSLGLNHQETQY
TRBV11-3	TRBJ2-5	14	ASSLAGREGLETQY
TRBV5-5	TRBJ1-1	13	ASSFFPSENTEAF
TRBV6-1	TRBJ1-5	15	ASSESNRGSKAQPQH